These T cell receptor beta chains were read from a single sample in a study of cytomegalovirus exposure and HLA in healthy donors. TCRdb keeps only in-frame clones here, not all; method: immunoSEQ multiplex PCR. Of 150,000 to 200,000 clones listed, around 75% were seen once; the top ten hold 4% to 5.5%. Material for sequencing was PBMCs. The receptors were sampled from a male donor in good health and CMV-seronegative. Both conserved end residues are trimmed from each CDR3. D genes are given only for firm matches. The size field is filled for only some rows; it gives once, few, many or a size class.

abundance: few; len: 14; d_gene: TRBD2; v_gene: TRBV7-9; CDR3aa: ASSPGTSLSYNEQF
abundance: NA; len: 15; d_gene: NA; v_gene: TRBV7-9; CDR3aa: ASSLSDRPGPQETQY
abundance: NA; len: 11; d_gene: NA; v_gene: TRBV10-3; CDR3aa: AIRGVGVTEAF
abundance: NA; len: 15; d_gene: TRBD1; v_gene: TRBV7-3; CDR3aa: ASTSLGTGLATGELF
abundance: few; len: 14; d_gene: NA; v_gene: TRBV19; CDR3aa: ASRASTAGPNYGYT
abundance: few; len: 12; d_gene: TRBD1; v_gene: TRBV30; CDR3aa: AFRTGGWNTEAF
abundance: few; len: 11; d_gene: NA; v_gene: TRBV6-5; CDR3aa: ASSLAGLYGYT
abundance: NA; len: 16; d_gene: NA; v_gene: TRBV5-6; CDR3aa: ASSLVPREYTDEWEAF
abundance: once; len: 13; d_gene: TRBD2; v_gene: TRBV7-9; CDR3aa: ASRAGLADYNEQF
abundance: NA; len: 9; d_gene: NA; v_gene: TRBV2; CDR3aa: ASSLTDTQY
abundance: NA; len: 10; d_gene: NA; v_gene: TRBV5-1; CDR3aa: ASSLQGNEQF
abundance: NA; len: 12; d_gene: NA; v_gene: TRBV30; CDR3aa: AWSVDSSNYGYT